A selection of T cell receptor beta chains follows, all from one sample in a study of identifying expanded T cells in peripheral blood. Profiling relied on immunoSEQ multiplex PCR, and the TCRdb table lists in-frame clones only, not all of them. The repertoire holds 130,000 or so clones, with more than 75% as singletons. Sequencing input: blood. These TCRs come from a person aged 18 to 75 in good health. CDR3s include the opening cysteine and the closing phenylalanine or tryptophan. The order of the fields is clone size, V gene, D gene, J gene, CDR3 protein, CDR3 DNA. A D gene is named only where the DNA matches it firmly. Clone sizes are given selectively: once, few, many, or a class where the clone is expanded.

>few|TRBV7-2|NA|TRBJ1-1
CASSGWTEAVETEAFF
TGTGCCAGCAGCGGTTGGACTGAGGCGGTGGAGACTGAAGCTTTCTTT
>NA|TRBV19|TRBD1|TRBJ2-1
CASSLSTGVNEQFF
TGTGCCAGTAGTCTTTCGACAGGGGTAAATGAGCAGTTCTTC
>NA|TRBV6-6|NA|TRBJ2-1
CASSPNGTPAAQFF
TGTGCCAGCAGCCCTAACGGGACACCGGCGGCGCAGTTCTTC
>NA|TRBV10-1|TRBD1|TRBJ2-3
CASSDYPGQGRTDTQYF
TGCGCCAGCAGTGACTATCCCGGACAGGGAAGAACAGATACGCAGTATTTT
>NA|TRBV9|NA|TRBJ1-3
CASSVEGRRTGNTIYF
TGTGCCAGCAGCGTAGAGGGTCGGCGGACTGGAAACACCATATATTTT
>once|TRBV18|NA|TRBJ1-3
CASSRGEGNTIYF
TGTGCCAGCTCACGAGGTGAAGGAAACACCATATATTTT
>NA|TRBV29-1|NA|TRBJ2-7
CSVVRPGTYEQYF
TGCAGCGTTGTACGGCCGGGAACCTACGAGCAGTACTTC
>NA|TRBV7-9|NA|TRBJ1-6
CASSPGGLYNSPLHF
TGTGCCAGCAGCCCCGGTGGACTCTATAATTCACCCCTCCACTTT
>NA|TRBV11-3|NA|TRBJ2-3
CASSLGVLDRSTDTQYF
TGTGCCAGCAGCTTAGGGGTCCTAGACAGGTCGACAGATACGCAGTATTTT
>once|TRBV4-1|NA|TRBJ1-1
CASSQVGAGTEAFF
TGCGCCAGCAGCCAAGTAGGGGCCGGCACTGAAGCTTTCTTT
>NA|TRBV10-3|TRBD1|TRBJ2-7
CAISEWTGGAGEQYF
TGTGCCATCAGTGAGTGGACAGGGGGCGCGGGCGAGCAGTACTTC
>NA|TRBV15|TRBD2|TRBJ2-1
CATSRESGGEYNEQFF
TGTGCCACCAGCAGGGAAAGCGGGGGGGAGTACAATGAGCAGTTCTTC
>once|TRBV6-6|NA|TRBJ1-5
CASSPGRSNQPQHF
TGTGCCAGCAGTCCGGGGAGGAGCAATCAGCCCCAGCATTTT
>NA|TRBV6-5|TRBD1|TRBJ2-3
CASQTGGRTDTQYF
TGTGCCAGCCAGACAGGGGGCCGCACAGATACGCAGTATTTT
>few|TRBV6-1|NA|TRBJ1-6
CASSEVQGSPLHF
TGTGCCAGCAGTGAAGTTCAGGGTTCACCCCTCCACTTT
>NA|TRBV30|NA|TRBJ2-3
CAWSVRPEGADTQYF
TGTGCCTGGAGTGTACGGCCGGAAGGGGCAGATACGCAGTATTTT
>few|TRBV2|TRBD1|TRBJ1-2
CASRQLTGNVF
TGTGCCAGCAGACAACTGACAGGGAACGTCTTC
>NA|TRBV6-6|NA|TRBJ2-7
CASSYGDLRYF
TGTGCCAGCAGTTACGGGGACCTGAGGTACTTC
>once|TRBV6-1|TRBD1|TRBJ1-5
CASSARGTGYNQPQHF
TGTGCCAGCAGTGCCCGGGGGACAGGGTATAATCAGCCCCAGCATTTT
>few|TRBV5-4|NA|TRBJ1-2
CASSFPTNMLGGYTF
TGTGCCAGCAGCTTCCCCACAAACATGTTGGGTGGCTACACCTTC
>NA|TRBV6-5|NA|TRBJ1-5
CASSYRVARNQPQHF
TGTGCCAGCAGTTATAGGGTGGCCCGAAATCAGCCCCAGCATTTT
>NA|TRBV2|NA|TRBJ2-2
CASSEFQGTGELFF
TGTGCCAGCAGTGAATTTCAGGGTACCGGGGAGCTGTTTTTT
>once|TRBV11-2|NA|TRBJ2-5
CASSLITGYRKETQYF
TGTGCCAGCAGCTTAATTACGGGCTACCGTAAAGAGACCCAGTACTTC
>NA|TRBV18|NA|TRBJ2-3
CASSSSSFRATDTQYF
TGTGCCAGCTCATCCTCCTCCTTCCGCGCCACAGATACGCAGTATTTT
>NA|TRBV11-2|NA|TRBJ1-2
CASSPMAGGHGYTF
TGTGCCAGCAGCCCCATGGCGGGGGGGCATGGCTACACCTTC
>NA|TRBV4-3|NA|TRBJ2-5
CASSQSRGETQYF
TGCGCCAGCAGCCAATCGAGAGGGGAGACCCAGTACTTC
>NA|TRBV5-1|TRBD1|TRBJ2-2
CASSPGQGAVGELFF
TGCGCCAGCAGCCCCGGACAGGGGGCGGTCGGGGAGCTGTTTTTT
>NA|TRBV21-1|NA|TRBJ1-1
CARRLFRDRAHNTEAFF
TGTGCCCGCCGACTGTTCCGGGACAGGGCACATAACACTGAAGCTTTCTTT
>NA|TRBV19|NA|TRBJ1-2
CASSIYFGEGYGYTF
TGTGCCAGTAGTATTTATTTCGGGGAGGGCTATGGCTACACCTTC
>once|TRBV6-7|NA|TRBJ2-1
CASSYPGRINEQFF
TGTGCCAGCAGTTACCCCGGACGGATTAATGAGCAGTTCTTC
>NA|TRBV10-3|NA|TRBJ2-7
CAISHRDAGTYEQYF
TGTGCCATCAGTCACCGGGACGCCGGGACCTACGAGCAGTACTTC
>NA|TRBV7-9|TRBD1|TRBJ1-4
CASSPQGVGVEKLFF
TGTGCCAGCAGCCCACAGGGGGTAGGAGTCGAAAAACTGTTTTTT
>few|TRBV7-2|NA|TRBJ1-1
CASSLQGGRAEAFF
TGTGCCAGCAGCTTACAGGGAGGACGAGCTGAAGCTTTCTTT
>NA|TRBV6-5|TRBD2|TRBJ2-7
CASTGTGGGAGEQYF
TGTGCCAGCACCGGTACGGGGGGAGGGGCTGGTGAGCAGTACTTC
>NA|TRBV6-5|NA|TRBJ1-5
CASSSPGGYSNQPQHF
TGTGCCAGCAGTTCCCCCGGAGGTTATAGCAATCAGCCCCAGCATTTT
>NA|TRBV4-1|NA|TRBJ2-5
CASSLSGGSGETQYF
TGCGCCAGCAGCCTTTCCGGGGGATCAGGAGAGACCCAGTACTTC
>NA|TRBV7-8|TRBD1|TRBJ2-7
CASSTRRTGRDEQYF
TGTGCCAGCAGCACGAGACGGACAGGGCGAGACGAGCAGTACTTC
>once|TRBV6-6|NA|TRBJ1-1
CASSGPGNTEAFF
TGTGCCAGCAGTGGCCCCGGCAACACTGAAGCTTTCTTT
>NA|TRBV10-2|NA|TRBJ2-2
CASNANREDTGELFF
TGCGCCAGCAATGCGAACAGGGAGGACACCGGGGAGCTGTTTTTT
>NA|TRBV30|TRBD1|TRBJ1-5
CAWAGTGNQPQHF
TGTGCCTGGGCCGGGACAGGCAATCAGCCCCAGCATTTT
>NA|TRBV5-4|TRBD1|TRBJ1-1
CASSLAVTGDAFF
TGTGCCAGCAGCTTGGCCGTCACAGGGGACGCTTTCTTT
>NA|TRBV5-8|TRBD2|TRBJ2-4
CASPLDPGLAGVPAKNIQYF
TGTGCCAGCCCCTTGGATCCCGGGCTAGCGGGGGTACCAGCCAAAAACATTCAGTACTTC
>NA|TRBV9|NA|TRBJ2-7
CASSVATESYEQYF
TGTGCCAGCAGCGTAGCAACGGAGTCCTACGAGCAGTACTTC
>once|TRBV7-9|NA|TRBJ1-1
CATETSAFF
TGTGCCACAGAGACGTCAGCTTTCTTT
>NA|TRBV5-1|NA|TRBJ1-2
CASSEGREEGYTF
TGCGCCAGCAGCGAGGGTAGGGAGGAAGGCTACACCTTC